The clone carrying this T cell receptor beta chain was detected ten times or more. The CDR3 totals 16 residues. Germline V gene sequence: CDR1 LGHNA, CDR2 YSLEER. V was clipped by 3 bases and J by 7 bases, with 21 bases between them. The repertoire came from unfractionated whole blood and reflected all unsorted peripheral T cells. Reverse transcription used about 510 ng RNA and constant-region primers for alpha and beta. Using multiplexing indices, alpha and beta chain libraries were generated apart by chain-specific third strand synthesis. TCRdb reanalysed the 5' RACE reads using MiXCR and keeps one entry per CDR3 protein. The table shows approximately 11,000 distinct CDR3 sequences, with around 9.3% occurring only once. This specimen belongs to a study of HIV-infected patients and healthy controls.

The receptor was derived from an adult with HIV infection. The genes are TRBV4-3 and TRBJ1-2; D is unresolved. The material was blood, obtained before antiretroviral therapy. CDR3 region: CASSQERTVRARGYTF. The CDR3 nucleotides are TGCGCCAGCAGCCAGGAGCGCACGGTGCGCGCGCGTGGCTACACCTTC.